The sequence of this TCR beta chain was determined in a study of vaccination effects on CD4 cells after COVID-19. Across the study: Each participant was given two doses of one vaccine (BNT162b2 or mRNA-1273).

Study findings and constraints: No early post-infection timepoints were available in the study, which also included few convalescent patients. Only 1 of 255 vaccine-induced clones from healthy vaccinees cross-reacted with common cold coronaviruses.

Data came from immunoSEQ multiplex PCR; TCRdb stores just in-frame clones and leaves some out. The sample has tens of thousands of clones; around 80% are singletons. A single count supports this clone. The antigen is not known. ViraFEST used viral peptide pools to expand antigen-specific CD4+ T cells before sequencing. Investigators separated out CD4+ T cells once 10 days of culture had passed. Every well housed two million PBMC, which grew in culture alongside 8.5 to 10 IU/ml IL-2 and around 9.4 ug/ml peptides. Germline V gene data show CDR1 as MNHEY and CDR2 as SVGAGI. The V gene end was trimmed by 4 bases and the J gene end by 1 base; junction bases not matched to a gene: 9. The CDR3 sequence is 16 residues long.

This clonotype was obtained from a human donor who received a COVID-19 vaccine. The chain recombines TRBV6-5 with TRBJ1-1; TRBD1 agrees at 7 bases. The specimen comprised CD4+ T cells from PBMCs cultured with HCoV-229E spike peptides, sampled before COVID-19 vaccination. Written as DNA, the CDR3 is TGTGCCAGCAGTTCTCCAGGGGGGGCAAAGAACACTGAAGCTTTCTTT. As protein: CASSSPGGAKNTEAFF.